This entry features one TCR beta chain sequence. Clones were sequenced by immunoSEQ multiplex PCR, and TCRdb holds only the in-frame ones, with some missing. Of 2 million to 2.5 million clones in the sample, roughly 90% were seen once. The sample is drawn from a study of shared clonotypes between healthy human individuals. Trimming at V came to 5 bases and at J to 1 base, leaving 3 bases not matched to a gene. The CDR3 has 15 residues. Germline V gene lookup returns CDR1 WNHNN and CDR2 SYGVQD (reference sequence). The chain recombines TRBV10-1 with TRBJ2-2; 8 positions agree with TRBD1. This clonotype originated in a man between 18 and 29 years old in good health. Some clones in this sample may be carry-over from other donors' samples. The specimen was naive CD4+ T cells from PBMCs. Specified subset: CD45RA+ positively selected. The chain's CDR3 is CASSRGQGNTGELFF. The CDR3 nucleotides are TGCGCCAGCAGTCGAGGACAGGGGAACACCGGGGAGCTGTTTTTT.